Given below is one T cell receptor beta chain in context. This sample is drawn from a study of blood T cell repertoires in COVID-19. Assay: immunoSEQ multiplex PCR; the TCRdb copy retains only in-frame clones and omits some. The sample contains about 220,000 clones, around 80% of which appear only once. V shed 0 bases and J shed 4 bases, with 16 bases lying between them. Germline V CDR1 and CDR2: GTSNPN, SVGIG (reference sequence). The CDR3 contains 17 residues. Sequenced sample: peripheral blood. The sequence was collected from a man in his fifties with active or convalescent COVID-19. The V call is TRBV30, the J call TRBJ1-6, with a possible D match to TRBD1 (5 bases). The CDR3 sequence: CAWSVQGLRGYNSPLHF. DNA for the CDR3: TGTGCCTGGAGTGTTCAGGGTCTTAGGGGTTATAATTCACCCCTCCACTTT.